A selection of T cell receptor beta chains follows, all from one sample in a study of shared clonotypes between healthy human individuals. Only in-frame clones appear in the TCRdb table, and some are missing; sequencing was by immunoSEQ multiplex PCR. Here the sample spans roughly 2.2 million clones, less than 95% being singletons. The sample comprised naive CD4+ T cells from PBMCs. These receptors were taken from a man younger than 30 in good health. Some clones in this sample may be carry-over from other donors' samples. The CDR3 runs from the conserved cysteine through the conserved F or W. Fields, in order: V gene, CDR3 length, D gene, clone size, J gene, CDR3 protein, CDR3 DNA. The D gene is left open where the match is weak. Clone size is not always given. Where it is, it says once, few, many or a class for expanded clones.

v_gene: TRBV5-4
len: 15
d_gene: TRBD1
abundance: -
j_gene: TRBJ2-7
CDR3aa: CASTKPGQGPDEQYF
CDR3nt: TGTGCCAGCACCAAACCCGGACAGGGCCCCGACGAGCAGTACTTC

v_gene: TRBV30
len: 16
d_gene: TRBD1
abundance: -
j_gene: TRBJ2-7
CDR3aa: CAWSPAGTGGSYEQYF
CDR3nt: TGTGCCTGGAGTCCAGCCGGGACAGGGGGTTCCTACGAGCAGTACTTC

v_gene: TRBV28
len: 16
d_gene: TRBD2
abundance: -
j_gene: TRBJ2-7
CDR3aa: CASSLPGLAGVNEQYF
CDR3nt: TGTGCCAGCAGTTTACCGGGACTAGCGGGAGTCAACGAGCAGTACTTC

v_gene: TRBV27
len: 16
d_gene: TRBD2
abundance: once
j_gene: TRBJ2-7
CDR3aa: CASSLQFRLADVRQYF
CDR3nt: TGTGCCAGCAGTCTCCAATTTAGACTAGCCGACGTAAGGCAGTACTTC

v_gene: TRBV6-5
len: 14
d_gene: TRBD1
abundance: -
j_gene: TRBJ2-7
CDR3aa: CASSRAGQVYEQYF
CDR3nt: TGTGCCAGCAGCCGGGCGGGACAGGTCTACGAGCAGTACTTC

v_gene: TRBV6-5
len: 14
d_gene: TRBD1
abundance: -
j_gene: TRBJ2-1
CDR3aa: CASSTTGTVNEQFF
CDR3nt: TGTGCCAGCAGTACGACCGGGACAGTCAATGAGCAGTTCTTC

v_gene: TRBV11-2
len: 10
d_gene: -
abundance: -
j_gene: TRBJ2-5
CDR3aa: CASSKTTQYF
CDR3nt: TGTGCCAGCAGCAAAACCACCCAGTACTTC

v_gene: TRBV30
len: 12
d_gene: -
abundance: -
j_gene: TRBJ1-1
CDR3aa: CAWSSGRGEAFF
CDR3nt: TGTGCCTGGAGTTCCGGCCGAGGGGAAGCTTTCTTT

v_gene: TRBV5-1
len: 12
d_gene: -
abundance: -
j_gene: TRBJ1-2
CDR3aa: CASSLARVGYTF
CDR3nt: TGCGCCAGCAGCTTGGCCAGAGTCGGCTACACCTTC

v_gene: TRBV7-2
len: 14
d_gene: -
abundance: once
j_gene: TRBJ1-1
CDR3aa: CASSLGGRIAEAFF
CDR3nt: TGTGCCAGCAGCTTAGGTGGGAGAATCGCTGAAGCTTTCTTT

v_gene: TRBV28
len: 14
d_gene: -
abundance: -
j_gene: TRBJ2-3
CDR3aa: CASGTRPSTDTQYF
CDR3nt: TGTGCCAGTGGGACGCGCCCTAGCACAGATACGCAGTATTTT

v_gene: TRBV27
len: 10
d_gene: -
abundance: -
j_gene: TRBJ1-2
CDR3aa: CASSLHGYTF
CDR3nt: TGTGCCAGCAGTTTACATGGCTACACCTTC

v_gene: TRBV27
len: 14
d_gene: TRBD1
abundance: -
j_gene: TRBJ2-7
CDR3aa: CASRKTGSSYEQYF
CDR3nt: TGTGCCAGCAGGAAGACAGGGAGTTCCTACGAGCAGTACTTC

v_gene: TRBV19
len: 16
d_gene: TRBD2
abundance: once
j_gene: TRBJ2-5
CDR3aa: CASSILLAGTQETQYF
CDR3nt: TGTGCCAGTAGTATACTACTAGCGGGGACCCAAGAGACCCAGTACTTC

v_gene: TRBV6-1
len: 15
d_gene: TRBD2
abundance: -
j_gene: TRBJ2-1
CDR3aa: CASSPLAGTYNEQFF
CDR3nt: TGTGCCAGCAGTCCCCTAGCGGGAACCTACAATGAGCAGTTCTTC

v_gene: TRBV7-3
len: 15
d_gene: TRBD1
abundance: -
j_gene: TRBJ1-1
CDR3aa: CASSANQGASTEAFF
CDR3nt: TGTGCCAGCAGCGCGAACCAGGGGGCCAGCACTGAAGCTTTCTTT

v_gene: TRBV5-1
len: 14
d_gene: -
abundance: once
j_gene: TRBJ2-5
CDR3aa: CASSLGLSGETQYF
CDR3nt: TGCGCCAGCAGCTTGGGACTCTCAGGGGAGACCCAGTACTTC

v_gene: TRBV14
len: 12
d_gene: -
abundance: once
j_gene: TRBJ1-2
CDR3aa: CASSQENYGYTF
CDR3nt: TGTGCCAGCAGCCAAGAAAACTATGGCTACACCTTC

v_gene: TRBV28
len: 14
d_gene: -
abundance: -
j_gene: TRBJ2-7
CDR3aa: CASSRPIWPYEQYF
CDR3nt: TGTGCCAGCAGCCGTCCTATTTGGCCCTACGAGCAGTACTTC

v_gene: TRBV7-9
len: 15
d_gene: TRBD1
abundance: -
j_gene: TRBJ2-1
CDR3aa: CASSETGTAYNEQFF
CDR3nt: TGTGCCAGCAGCGAGACCGGGACAGCCTACAATGAGCAGTTCTTC

v_gene: TRBV7-9
len: 13
d_gene: -
abundance: -
j_gene: TRBJ2-1
CDR3aa: CASSPNTDGEQFF
CDR3nt: TGTGCCAGCAGCCCCAACACGGACGGTGAGCAGTTCTTC

v_gene: TRBV5-1
len: 14
d_gene: -
abundance: -
j_gene: TRBJ2-1
CDR3aa: CASSYGSLNNEQFF
CDR3nt: TGCGCCAGCAGCTACGGGAGTTTAAACAATGAGCAGTTCTTC

v_gene: TRBV7-9
len: 15
d_gene: -
abundance: -
j_gene: TRBJ1-1
CDR3aa: CASSSGGGWNTEAFF
CDR3nt: TGTGCCAGCAGCTCGGGAGGGGGTTGGAACACTGAAGCTTTCTTT

v_gene: TRBV27
len: 17
d_gene: -
abundance: -
j_gene: TRBJ1-4
CDR3aa: CASSLSPPTGPREKLFF
CDR3nt: TGTGCCAGCAGTTTATCTCCCCCAACAGGACCTAGGGAAAAACTGTTTTTT

v_gene: TRBV4-1
len: 17
d_gene: TRBD2
abundance: once
j_gene: TRBJ2-1
CDR3aa: CASSPRGWTSGLDEQFF
CDR3nt: TGCGCCAGCAGCCCTAGGGGATGGACTAGCGGGTTGGATGAGCAGTTCTTC

v_gene: TRBV5-6
len: 13
d_gene: TRBD1
abundance: few
j_gene: TRBJ1-5
CDR3aa: CASQRQGVQPQHF
CDR3nt: TGTGCCAGCCAAAGACAGGGTGTTCAGCCCCAGCATTTT

v_gene: TRBV7-2
len: 15
d_gene: TRBD1
abundance: -
j_gene: TRBJ1-4
CDR3aa: CASSQGGQGHEKLFF
CDR3nt: TGTGCCAGCAGCCAGGGGGGACAGGGTCATGAAAAACTGTTTTTT

v_gene: TRBV4-1
len: 15
d_gene: -
abundance: -
j_gene: TRBJ1-2
CDR3aa: CASSSPARGRSGYTF
CDR3nt: TGCGCCAGCAGCTCACCAGCGAGGGGCCGGAGTGGCTACACCTTC

v_gene: TRBV4-2
len: 13
d_gene: -
abundance: -
j_gene: TRBJ2-1
CDR3aa: CASSQPIAHEQFF
CDR3nt: TGTGCCAGCAGCCAACCTATCGCCCATGAGCAGTTCTTC

v_gene: TRBV7-8
len: 16
d_gene: TRBD1
abundance: -
j_gene: TRBJ2-2
CDR3aa: CASSLGTGANTGELFF
CDR3nt: TGTGCCAGCAGCTTAGGCACAGGGGCGAACACCGGGGAGCTGTTTTTT

v_gene: TRBV5-1
len: 15
d_gene: TRBD1
abundance: -
j_gene: TRBJ1-4
CDR3aa: CASSSTGSNEEKLFF
CDR3nt: TGCGCCAGCAGCTCGACAGGGTCGAATGAAGAAAAACTGTTTTTT

v_gene: TRBV7-9
len: 11
d_gene: -
abundance: -
j_gene: TRBJ1-2
CDR3aa: CASSLEGRAAF
CDR3nt: TGTGCCAGCAGCTTAGAGGGCCGGGCCGCCTTC

v_gene: TRBV7-3
len: 13
d_gene: -
abundance: -
j_gene: TRBJ1-1
CDR3aa: CASSFRRNTEAFF
CDR3nt: TGTGCCAGCAGCTTTCGGAGGAACACTGAAGCTTTCTTT

v_gene: TRBV6-6
len: 12
d_gene: -
abundance: -
j_gene: TRBJ2-7
CDR3aa: CASSPGSYEQYF
CDR3nt: TGTGCCAGCAGCCCTGGGTCCTACGAGCAGTACTTC

v_gene: TRBV7-4
len: 16
d_gene: -
abundance: -
j_gene: TRBJ1-5
CDR3aa: CASSLAAGVFNQPQHF
CDR3nt: TGTGCCAGCAGCTTAGCGGCAGGCGTGTTCAATCAGCCCCAGCATTTT

v_gene: TRBV11-1
len: 18
d_gene: TRBD1
abundance: -
j_gene: TRBJ2-2
CDR3aa: CASSLTPTPGQSPGELFF
CDR3nt: TGTGCCAGCAGCCTAACACCTACCCCGGGACAGAGTCCCGGGGAGCTGTTTTTT

v_gene: TRBV15
len: 15
d_gene: -
abundance: once
j_gene: TRBJ2-7
CDR3aa: CATSRERAVFYEQYF
CDR3nt: TGTGCCACCAGCAGAGAGAGAGCGGTCTTCTACGAGCAGTACTTC

v_gene: TRBV5-1
len: 14
d_gene: -
abundance: -
j_gene: TRBJ1-2
CDR3aa: CASSPSDSSDGYTF
CDR3nt: TGCGCCAGCAGCCCATCGGACTCCTCGGATGGCTACACCTTC

v_gene: TRBV7-9
len: 13
d_gene: -
abundance: -
j_gene: TRBJ1-2
CDR3aa: CASSLIGGAGYTF
CDR3nt: TGTGCCAGCAGCTTAATCGGGGGTGCTGGCTACACCTTC

v_gene: TRBV30
len: 16
d_gene: TRBD2
abundance: -
j_gene: TRBJ2-3
CDR3aa: CAWSVAGGASTDTQYF
CDR3nt: TGTGCCTGGAGTGTCGCGGGAGGGGCTAGCACAGATACGCAGTATTTT

v_gene: TRBV5-8
len: 14
d_gene: -
abundance: once
j_gene: TRBJ2-4
CDR3aa: CASSLGSPQNIQYF
CDR3nt: TGTGCCAGCAGCTTGGGATCCCCTCAAAACATTCAGTACTTC

v_gene: TRBV27
len: 15
d_gene: -
abundance: -
j_gene: TRBJ2-7
CDR3aa: CASSAPGFAPYEQYF
CDR3nt: TGTGCCAGCAGTGCGCCCGGGTTCGCCCCCTACGAGCAGTACTTC

v_gene: TRBV30
len: 12
d_gene: -
abundance: -
j_gene: TRBJ1-1
CDR3aa: CAWSPGGGRTFF
CDR3nt: TGTGCCTGGAGTCCCGGCGGCGGGAGAACTTTCTTT

v_gene: TRBV7-9
len: 15
d_gene: -
abundance: -
j_gene: TRBJ2-7
CDR3aa: CASRPSAGDPGKQYF
CDR3nt: TGTGCCAGCAGACCAAGTGCAGGGGACCCCGGAAAGCAGTACTTC

v_gene: TRBV5-4
len: 14
d_gene: -
abundance: -
j_gene: TRBJ1-2
CDR3aa: CASSSGAGVGGYTF
CDR3nt: TGTGCCAGCAGCTCGGGAGCGGGGGTCGGCGGCTACACCTTC

v_gene: TRBV7-2
len: 13
d_gene: -
abundance: -
j_gene: TRBJ1-4
CDR3aa: CASSFAASEKLFF
CDR3nt: TGTGCCAGCAGCTTCGCGGCTAGTGAAAAACTGTTTTTT

v_gene: TRBV4-2
len: 16
d_gene: -
abundance: once
j_gene: TRBJ2-1
CDR3aa: CASSQVWLGNNNEQFF
CDR3nt: TGTGCCAGCAGCCAAGTCTGGCTGGGTAACAACAATGAGCAGTTCTTC

v_gene: TRBV10-3
len: 16
d_gene: -
abundance: -
j_gene: TRBJ2-2
CDR3aa: CAISESRGLDTGELFF
CDR3nt: TGTGCCATCAGTGAGTCCAGGGGCTTGGACACCGGGGAGCTGTTTTTT

v_gene: TRBV6-6
len: 14
d_gene: -
abundance: once
j_gene: TRBJ2-1
CDR3aa: CASSYSGSYNEQFF
CDR3nt: TGTGCCAGCAGTTACTCAGGCAGCTACAATGAGCAGTTCTTC

v_gene: TRBV10-3
len: 15
d_gene: TRBD2
abundance: -
j_gene: TRBJ2-3
CDR3aa: CAISDSAGGTDTQYF
CDR3nt: TGTGCCATCAGTGATTCAGCGGGGGGCACAGATACGCAGTATTTT

v_gene: TRBV7-3
len: 13
d_gene: -
abundance: -
j_gene: TRBJ2-5
CDR3aa: CASSQGSQETQYF
CDR3nt: TGTGCCAGCAGTCAGGGATCTCAAGAGACCCAGTACTTC

v_gene: TRBV30
len: 15
d_gene: TRBD2
abundance: -
j_gene: TRBJ2-4
CDR3aa: CASLPPGGPWNIQYF
CDR3nt: TGTGCCTCCCTCCCCCCGGGAGGGCCTTGGAACATTCAGTACTTC